This TCR beta chain was recovered during a study of cytomegalovirus exposure and HLA in healthy donors. Study-level points and caveats: The authors confirmed in vitro that a few CMV-associated chains were specific for CMV antigens. High sensitivity and specificity were reportedly achieved when the classifier diagnosed cytomegalovirus status.

On this clone itself: What it binds is unknown.

The donors formed part of the roughly 120-subject validation cohort, distinct from the approximately 630-subject first cohort. Profiled with immunoSEQ multiplex PCR; TCRdb holds only in-frame clones, not every one. Altogether around 140,000 clones are present, approximately 86% being singletons, with the ten largest covering under 9%. The germline V gene has CDR1 MNHEY and CDR2 SMNVEV (reference sequence). The CDR3 loop spans 16 amino acids. V shed 0 bases and J 3 bases; nucleotides not matched to a gene: 5. J is TRBJ2-7 and V is TRBV27; 10 bases are a match to TRBD2. This TCR was recovered from a man younger than 35 in good health and CMV-seropositive. Sequenced: PBMCs. This chain's CDR3 is CASSLSGLAFDYEQYF. In DNA, the CDR3 is TGTGCCAGCAGTTTATCGGGACTAGCGTTTGACTACGAGCAGTACTTC.